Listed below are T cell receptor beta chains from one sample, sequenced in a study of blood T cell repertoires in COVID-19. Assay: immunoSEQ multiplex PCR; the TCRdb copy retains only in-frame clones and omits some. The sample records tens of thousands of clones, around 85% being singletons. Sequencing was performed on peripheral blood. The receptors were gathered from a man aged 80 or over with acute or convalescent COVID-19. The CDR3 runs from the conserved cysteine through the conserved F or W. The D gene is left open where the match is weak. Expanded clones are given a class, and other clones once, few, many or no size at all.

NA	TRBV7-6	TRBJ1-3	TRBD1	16	TGTGCCAGCAGCTTAGCGCTCGGACAGGGGGCGGACACCATATATTTT	CASSLALGQGADTIYF
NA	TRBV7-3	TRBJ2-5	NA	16	TGTGCCAGCAGCCCAGGGTCCACCACTAAAGAAGAGTCCCAGTACTTC	CASSPGSTTKEESQYF
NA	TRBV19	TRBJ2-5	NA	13	TGTGCCAGTAGTAAGGAGGCTCGAGAGACCCAGTACTTC	CASSKEARETQYF
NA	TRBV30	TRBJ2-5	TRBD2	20	TGTGCCTGGACCAGTTTAGTACTAGCGGGAGGACAGTCTTCCCAAGAGACCCAGTACTTC	CAWTSLVLAGGQSSQETQYF
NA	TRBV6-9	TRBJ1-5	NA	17	TGTGCCAGCAGTCGCCTGGGTGGACATATGAGCAATCAGCCCCAGCATTTT	CASSRLGGHMSNQPQHF
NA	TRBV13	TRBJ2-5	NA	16	TGTGCCAGCAGCCCTTTAGGGGATGAGTACCAAGAGACCCAGTACTTC	CASSPLGDEYQETQYF
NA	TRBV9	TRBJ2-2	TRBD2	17	TGTGCCAGCAGCGTACTGTCCGGGACTAGCAACACCGGGGAGCTGTTTTTT	CASSVLSGTSNTGELFF
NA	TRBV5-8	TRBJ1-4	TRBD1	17	TGTGCCAGCAGCCAGGGACAGGGAGCTGCAACTAATGAAAAACTGTTTTTT	CASSQGQGAATNEKLFF
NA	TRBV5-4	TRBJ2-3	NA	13	TGTGCCAGCAGCGCGACTAGCACAGATACGCAGTATTTT	CASSATSTDTQYF
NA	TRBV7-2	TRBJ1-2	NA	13	TGTGCCAGCAGCTTCAACCCGGGCTATGGCTACACCTTC	CASSFNPGYGYTF
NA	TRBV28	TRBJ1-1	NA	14	TGTGCCAGCAGGACGAACAGAGTCAACACTGAAGCTTTCTTT	CASRTNRVNTEAFF
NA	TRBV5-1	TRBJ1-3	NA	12	TGCGCCAGCAAGAGCTCTGGAAACACCATATATTTT	CASKSSGNTIYF
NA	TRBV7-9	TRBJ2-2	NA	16	TGTGCCAGCAGCTTAGCGCTTGGACAACAGGTCGGGGAGCTGTTTTTT	CASSLALGQQVGELFF
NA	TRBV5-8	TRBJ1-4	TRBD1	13	TGTGCCAGCAGCTGGGACAGGGGGGAAAAACTGTTTTTT	CASSWDRGEKLFF
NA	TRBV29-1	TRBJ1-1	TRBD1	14	TGCAGCGTCCGGGACAGGGGGAGAGAATCTGAAGCTTTCTTT	CSVRDRGRESEAFF
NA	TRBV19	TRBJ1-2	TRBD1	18	TGTGCCAGTAGTACCAGCCGGGACAGGGGCCAAAAGGGCTATGGCTACACCTTC	CASSTSRDRGQKGYGYTF
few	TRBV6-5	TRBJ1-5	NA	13	TGTGCCAGCAGTCGCACGCTAGGCCAGCCCCAGCATTTT	CASSRTLGQPQHF
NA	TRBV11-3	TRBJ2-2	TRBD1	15	TGTGCCAGCAGCCTAACAACAGGGGGCGGCGGGGAGCTGTTTTTT	CASSLTTGGGGELFF
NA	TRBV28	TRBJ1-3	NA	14	TGTGCCAGCAGTTTAGCAGGGGCTCGAAACACCATATATTTT	CASSLAGARNTIYF
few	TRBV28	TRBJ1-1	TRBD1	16	TGTGCCAGCAAATTGGCAGGGGGAAACCTGAACACTGAAGCTTTCTTT	CASKLAGGNLNTEAFF
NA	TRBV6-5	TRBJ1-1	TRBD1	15	TGTGCCAGCAGTCCTCCACAGGGGGCGGTCACTGAAGCTTTCTTT	CASSPPQGAVTEAFF
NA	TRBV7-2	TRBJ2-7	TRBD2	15	TGTGCCAGCAGCTTACCTAGCGGGGGTTCCTACGAGCAGTACTTC	CASSLPSGGSYEQYF
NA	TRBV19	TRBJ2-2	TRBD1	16	TGTGCCAGTAGTACTTCGGGACAGGGTTTGACCGGGGAGCTGTTTTTT	CASSTSGQGLTGELFF
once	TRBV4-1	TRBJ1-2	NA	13	TGCGCCAGCAGCCAAGTTTCGGGGGATGGCTACACCTTC	CASSQVSGDGYTF
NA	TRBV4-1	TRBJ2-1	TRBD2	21	TGCGCCAGCAGCCAATTATCCCGGGGAAGGACTAGCGGGAATTTTGGCAATGAGCAGTTCTTC	CASSQLSRGRTSGNFGNEQFF
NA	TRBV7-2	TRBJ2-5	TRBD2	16	TGTGCCAGCAGCAAATGGACTAGCGGGACCCAAGAGACCCAGTACTTC	CASSKWTSGTQETQYF
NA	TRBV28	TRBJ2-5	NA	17	TGTGCCAGCAGTTTTTCCCCCCTCTCTAGCGAACAAGAGACCCAGTACTTC	CASSFSPLSSEQETQYF
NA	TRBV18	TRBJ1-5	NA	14	TGTGCCAGCTCACCTGACATCGTCAATCAGCCCCAGCATTTT	CASSPDIVNQPQHF
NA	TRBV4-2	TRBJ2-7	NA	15	TGTGCCAGCAGCCAAGGCGGGACGGCTGCCTACGAGCAGTACTTC	CASSQGGTAAYEQYF
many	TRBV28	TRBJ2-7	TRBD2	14	TGTGCCAGCAGTGCGACTAGCGTGCCCTACGAGCAGTACTTC	CASSATSVPYEQYF
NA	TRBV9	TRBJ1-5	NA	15	TGTGCCAGCAGCGTAGGCGGGACGGATAATCAGCCCCAGCATTTT	CASSVGGTDNQPQHF
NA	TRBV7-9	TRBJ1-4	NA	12	TGTGCCAGCACCCTAACTAATGAAAAACTGTTTTTT	CASTLTNEKLFF
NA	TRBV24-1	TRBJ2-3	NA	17	TGTGCCACCAGTGATTTTCGGGCGAGCGGGTTAAGGGATACGCAGTATTTT	CATSDFRASGLRDTQYF
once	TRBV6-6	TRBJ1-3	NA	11	TGTGCCACCGGCTCTGGAAACACCATATATTTT	CATGSGNTIYF
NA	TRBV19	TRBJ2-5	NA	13	TGTGCCAGTAGTATTGAGGGATGGGAGACCCAGTACTTC	CASSIEGWETQYF
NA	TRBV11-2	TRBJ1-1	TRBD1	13	TGTGCCAGCAGCTTACACGAACAGGGGGCACCTTTCTTT	CASSLHEQGAPFF
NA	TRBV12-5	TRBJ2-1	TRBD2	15	TGTGCTAGTGGTCCCGGGACTAGCGGGAGCAATGAGCAGTTCTTC	CASGPGTSGSNEQFF
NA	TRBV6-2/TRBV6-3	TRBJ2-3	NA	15	TGTGCCAGCAGTTACTACGGGACATTTCCAGATACGCAGTATTTT	CASSYYGTFPDTQYF
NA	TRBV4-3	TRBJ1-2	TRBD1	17	TGCGCCAGCAGCCAAGCGCAGGACAGGGCGGTAAACTATGGCTACACCTTC	CASSQAQDRAVNYGYTF
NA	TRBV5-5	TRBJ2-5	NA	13	TGTGCCAGCAGCTTGGGTCCGAGTGAGACCCAGTACTTC	CASSLGPSETQYF
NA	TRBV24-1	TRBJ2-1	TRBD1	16	TGTGCCACCAGCCGGGACAGGGGCCCATCCTACAATGAGCAGTTCTTC	CATSRDRGPSYNEQFF
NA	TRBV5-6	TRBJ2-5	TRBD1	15	TGTGCCAGCAGCTCCGGACAGGGAATCGAGGAGACCCAGTACTTC	CASSSGQGIEETQYF
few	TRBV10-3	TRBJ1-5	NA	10	TGTGCCATCGGGGCCCAGCCCCAGCATTTT	CAIGAQPQHF
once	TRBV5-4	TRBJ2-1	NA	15	TGTGCCAGCAGCTTATACGGGAGCCCCTTCAATGAGCAGTTCTTC	CASSLYGSPFNEQFF
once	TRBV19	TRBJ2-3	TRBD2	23	TGTGCCAGAAACACGAGGGGACAGACAAAGCCGGGACTAGCGGGAGGGGCCTCTGGGGCTCTCTATTTT	CARNTRGQTKPGLAGGASGALYF
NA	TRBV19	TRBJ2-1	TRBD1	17	TGTGCCAGTAGTGGGGAACCGGGACAGGGCTTCTACAATGAGCAGTTCTTC	CASSGEPGQGFYNEQFF
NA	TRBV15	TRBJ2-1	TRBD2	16	TGTGCCACCACCCTGGGGGCGGGAGGACTCTACAATGAGCAGTTCTTC	CATTLGAGGLYNEQFF
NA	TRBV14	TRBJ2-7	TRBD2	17	TGTGCCAGCAGCCAAGATCTGGCTCTAGCGGGAGCCTACGAGCAGTACTTC	CASSQDLALAGAYEQYF
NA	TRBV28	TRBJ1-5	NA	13	TGTGCCAGCAGTCAAACGGGGAATCAGCCCCAGCATTTT	CASSQTGNQPQHF
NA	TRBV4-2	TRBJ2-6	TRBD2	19	TGTGCCAGCAGCCAAGACCTACTAGCGGGAGTTGCTGGGGCCAACGTCCTGACTTTC	CASSQDLLAGVAGANVLTF
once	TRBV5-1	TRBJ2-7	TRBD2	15	TGCGCCAGCAGCTTGGAGGGACTAGCGGGAGACGAGCAGTACTTC	CASSLEGLAGDEQYF
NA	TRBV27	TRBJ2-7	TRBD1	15	TGTGCCAGCAGTACACCGGGACAGGGGGTCTACGAGCAGTACTTC	CASSTPGQGVYEQYF
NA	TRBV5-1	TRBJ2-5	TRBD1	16	TGCGCCAGCAGCCCTTCCGGACAGGGAGGTTTAGAGACCCAGTACTTC	CASSPSGQGGLETQYF
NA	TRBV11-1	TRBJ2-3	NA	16	TGTGCCAGCAGCCAGACGACTAGTCATGGGACAGATACGCAGTATTTT	CASSQTTSHGTDTQYF